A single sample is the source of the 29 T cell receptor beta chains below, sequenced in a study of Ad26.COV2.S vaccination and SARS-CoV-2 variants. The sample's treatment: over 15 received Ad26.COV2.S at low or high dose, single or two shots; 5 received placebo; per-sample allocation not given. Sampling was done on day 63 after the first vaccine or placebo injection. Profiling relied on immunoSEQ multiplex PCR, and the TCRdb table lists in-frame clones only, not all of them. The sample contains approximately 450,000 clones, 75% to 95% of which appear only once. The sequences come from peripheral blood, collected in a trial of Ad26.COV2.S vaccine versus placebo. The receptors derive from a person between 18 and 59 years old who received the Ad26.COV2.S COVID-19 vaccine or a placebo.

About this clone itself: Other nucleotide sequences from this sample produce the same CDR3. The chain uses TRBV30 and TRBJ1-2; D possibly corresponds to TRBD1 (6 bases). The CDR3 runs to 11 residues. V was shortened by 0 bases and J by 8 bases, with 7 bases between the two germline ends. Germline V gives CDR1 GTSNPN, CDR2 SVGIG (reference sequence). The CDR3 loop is CAWSVQGGYTF. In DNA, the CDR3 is TGTGCCTGGAGTGTACAGGGCGGCTACACCTTC.

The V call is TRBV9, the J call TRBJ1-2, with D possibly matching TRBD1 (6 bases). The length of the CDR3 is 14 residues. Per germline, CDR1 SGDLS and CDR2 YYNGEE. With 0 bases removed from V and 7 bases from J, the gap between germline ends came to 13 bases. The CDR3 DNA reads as TGTGCCAGCAGCGTAGCCCCAGGGGTTTTTGGCTACACCTTC. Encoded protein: CASSVAPGVFGYTF.

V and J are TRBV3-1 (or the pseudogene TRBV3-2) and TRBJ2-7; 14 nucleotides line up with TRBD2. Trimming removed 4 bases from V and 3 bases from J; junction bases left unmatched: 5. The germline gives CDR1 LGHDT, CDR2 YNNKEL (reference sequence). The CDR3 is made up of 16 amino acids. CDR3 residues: CASSRMGLAGDYEQYF. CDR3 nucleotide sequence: TGTGCCAGCAGCCGAATGGGACTAGCGGGAGACTACGAGCAGTACTTC.

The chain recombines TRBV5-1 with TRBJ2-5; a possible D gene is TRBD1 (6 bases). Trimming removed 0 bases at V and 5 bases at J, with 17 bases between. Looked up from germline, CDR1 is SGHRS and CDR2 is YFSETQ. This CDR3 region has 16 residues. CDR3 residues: CASSLAGQGTWETQYF. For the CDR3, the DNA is TGCGCCAGCAGCTTGGCCGGTCAGGGGACCTGGGAGACCCAGTACTTC.

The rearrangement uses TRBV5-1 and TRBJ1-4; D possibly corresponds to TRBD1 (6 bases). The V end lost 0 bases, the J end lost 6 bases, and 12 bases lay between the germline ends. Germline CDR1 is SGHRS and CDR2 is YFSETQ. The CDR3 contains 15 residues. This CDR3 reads CASSLAGGPDEKLFF. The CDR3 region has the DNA TGCGCCAGCAGCTTGGCCGGGGGGCCGGATGAAAAACTGTTTTTT.

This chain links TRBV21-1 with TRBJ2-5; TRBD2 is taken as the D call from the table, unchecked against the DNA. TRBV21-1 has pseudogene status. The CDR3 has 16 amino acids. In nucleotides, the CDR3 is TGTGCCAGCAGCAGGGGACTAGCGGCCTTCCAAGAGACCCAGTACTTC. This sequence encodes CASSRGLAAFQETQYF.

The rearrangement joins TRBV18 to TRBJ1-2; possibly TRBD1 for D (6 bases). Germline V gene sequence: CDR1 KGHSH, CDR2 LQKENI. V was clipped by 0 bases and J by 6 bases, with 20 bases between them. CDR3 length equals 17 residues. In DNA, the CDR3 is TGTGCCAGCTCACCACCGGGGGGGCAGGGCCTCAACAATGGCTACACCTTC. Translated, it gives CASSPPGGQGLNNGYTF.

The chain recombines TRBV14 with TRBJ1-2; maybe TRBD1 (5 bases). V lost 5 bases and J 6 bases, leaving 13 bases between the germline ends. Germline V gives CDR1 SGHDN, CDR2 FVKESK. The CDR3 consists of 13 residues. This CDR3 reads CASSFGLTDGYTF. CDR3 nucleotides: TGTGCCAGCAGCTTCGGGCTGACAGATGGCTACACCTTC. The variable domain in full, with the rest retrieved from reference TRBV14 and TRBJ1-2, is EAGVTQFPSHSVIEKGQTVTLRCDPISGHDNLYWYRRVMGKEIKFLLHFVKESKQDESGMPNNRFLAERTGGTYSTLKVQPAELEDSGVYFCASSFGLTDGYTFGSGTRLTVV.

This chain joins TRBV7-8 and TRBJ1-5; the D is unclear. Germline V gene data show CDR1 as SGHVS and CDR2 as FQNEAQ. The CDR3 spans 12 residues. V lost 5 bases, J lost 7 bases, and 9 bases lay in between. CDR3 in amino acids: CASSPLMQPQHF. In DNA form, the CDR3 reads TGTGCCAGCAGCCCCTTGATGCAGCCCCAGCATTTT.

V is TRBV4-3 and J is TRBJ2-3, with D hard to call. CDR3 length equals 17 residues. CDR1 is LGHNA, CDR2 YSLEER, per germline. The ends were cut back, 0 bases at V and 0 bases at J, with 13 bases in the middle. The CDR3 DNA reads TGCGCCAGCAGCCAAGATCCAGACTTAGCCAGCACAGATACGCAGTATTTT. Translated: CASSQDPDLASTDTQYF.

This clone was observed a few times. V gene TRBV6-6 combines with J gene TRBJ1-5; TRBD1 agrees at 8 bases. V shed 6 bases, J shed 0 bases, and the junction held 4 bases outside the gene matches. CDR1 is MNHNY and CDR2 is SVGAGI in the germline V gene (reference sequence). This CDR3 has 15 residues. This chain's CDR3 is CASSTGGYSNQPQHF. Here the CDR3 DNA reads TGTGCCAGCAGCACAGGGGGATATAGCAATCAGCCCCAGCATTTT.

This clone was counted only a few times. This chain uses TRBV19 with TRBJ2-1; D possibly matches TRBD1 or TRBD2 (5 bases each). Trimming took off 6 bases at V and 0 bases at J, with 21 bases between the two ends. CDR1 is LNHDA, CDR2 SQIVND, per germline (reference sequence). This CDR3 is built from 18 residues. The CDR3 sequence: CASSLFRGAGTSYNEQFF. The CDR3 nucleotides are TGTGCCAGTAGCCTTTTTCGAGGGGCGGGCACCTCCTACAATGAGCAGTTCTTC.

Here the CDR3 reads CASSSDGSGRNTDTQYF. Here the CDR3 DNA reads TGTGCCAGCAGCTCTGATGGGTCTGGGAGGAACACAGATACGCAGTATTTT. This chain links TRBV11-2 with TRBJ2-3; D perhaps matches TRBD2 (6 bases). The V end was cut by 4 bases, the J end by 2 bases, with 19 bases between. Per the germline V gene, CDR1 is SGHAT and CDR2 is FQNNGV. The CDR3 totals 17 residues.

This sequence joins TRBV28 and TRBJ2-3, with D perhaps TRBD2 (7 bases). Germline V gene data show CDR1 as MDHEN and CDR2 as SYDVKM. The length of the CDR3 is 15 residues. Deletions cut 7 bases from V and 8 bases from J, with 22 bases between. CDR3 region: CASMGGGEGQGTQYF. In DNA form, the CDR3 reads TGTGCCAGCATGGGAGGGGGAGAGGGTCAGGGTACGCAGTATTTT.

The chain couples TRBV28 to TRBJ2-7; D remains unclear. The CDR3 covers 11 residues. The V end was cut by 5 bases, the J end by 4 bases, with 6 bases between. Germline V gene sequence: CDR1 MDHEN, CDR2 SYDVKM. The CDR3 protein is CASSRFYEQYF. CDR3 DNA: TGTGCCAGCAGTCGGTTTTACGAGCAGTACTTC.

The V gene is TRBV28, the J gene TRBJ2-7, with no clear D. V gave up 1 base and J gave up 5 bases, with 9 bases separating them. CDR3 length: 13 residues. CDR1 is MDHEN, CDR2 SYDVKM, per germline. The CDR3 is CASSLYGQDEQYF. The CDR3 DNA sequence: TGTGCCAGCAGTTTATACGGGCAAGACGAGCAGTACTTC.

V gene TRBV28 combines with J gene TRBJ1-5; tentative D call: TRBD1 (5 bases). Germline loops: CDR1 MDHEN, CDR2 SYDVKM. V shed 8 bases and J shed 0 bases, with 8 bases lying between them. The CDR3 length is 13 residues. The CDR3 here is CASGGNSNQPQHF. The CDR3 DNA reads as TGTGCCAGCGGGGGTAATAGCAATCAGCCCCAGCATTTT.

The CDR3 region is CASSPLAGGGYNEQFF. The CDR3 bases are TGTGCCAGCTCACCCTTAGCGGGAGGAGGATACAATGAGCAGTTCTTC. This rearrangement joins TRBV18 to TRBJ2-1; TRBD2 aligns across 10 bases. J gave up 4 bases and V 3 bases, and 6 bases lay outside the gene matches. CDR3 length equals 16 residues. Germline values: CDR1 KGHSH, CDR2 LQKENI.

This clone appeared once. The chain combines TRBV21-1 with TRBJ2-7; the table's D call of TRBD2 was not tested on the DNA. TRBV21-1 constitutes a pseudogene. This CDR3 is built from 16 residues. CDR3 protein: CASSKGDGGARYEQYF. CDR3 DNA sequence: TGTGCCAGCAGCAAAGGGGATGGAGGGGCCCGCTACGAGCAGTACTTC.

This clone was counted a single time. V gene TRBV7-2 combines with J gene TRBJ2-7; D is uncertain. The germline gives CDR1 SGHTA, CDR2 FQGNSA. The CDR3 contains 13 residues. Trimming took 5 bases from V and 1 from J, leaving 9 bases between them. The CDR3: CASSPGVSYEQYF. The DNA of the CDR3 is TGTGCCAGCAGCCCAGGCGTGTCCTACGAGCAGTACTTC. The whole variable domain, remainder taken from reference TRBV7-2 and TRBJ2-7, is GAGVSQSPSNKVTEKGKDVELRCDPISGHTALYWYRQSLGQGLEFLIYFQGNSAPDKSGLPSDRFSAERTGGSVSTLTIQRTQQEDSAVYLCASSPGVSYEQYFGPGTRLTVT.

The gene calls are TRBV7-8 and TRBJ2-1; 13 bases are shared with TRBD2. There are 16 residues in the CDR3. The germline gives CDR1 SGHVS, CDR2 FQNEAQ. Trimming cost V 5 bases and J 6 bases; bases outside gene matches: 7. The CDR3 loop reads CASSPWTSGSPNEQFF. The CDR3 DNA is TGTGCCAGCAGCCCCTGGACTAGCGGGAGTCCCAATGAGCAGTTCTTC.

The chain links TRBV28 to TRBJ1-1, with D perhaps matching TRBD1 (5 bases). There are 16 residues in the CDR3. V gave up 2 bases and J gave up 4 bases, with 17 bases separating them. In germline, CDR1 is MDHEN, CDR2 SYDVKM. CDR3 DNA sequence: TGTGCCAGCAGTTTAGGTCTTGGGGGATGGAGCACTGAAGCTTTCTTT. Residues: CASSLGLGGWSTEAFF.

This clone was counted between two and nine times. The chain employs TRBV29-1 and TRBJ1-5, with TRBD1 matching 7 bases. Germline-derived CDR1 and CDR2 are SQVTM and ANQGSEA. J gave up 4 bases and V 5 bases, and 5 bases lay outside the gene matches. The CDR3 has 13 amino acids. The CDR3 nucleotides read TGCAGCGTTCGACAGGGAGGGAATCAGCCCCAGCATTTT. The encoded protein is CSVRQGGNQPQHF.

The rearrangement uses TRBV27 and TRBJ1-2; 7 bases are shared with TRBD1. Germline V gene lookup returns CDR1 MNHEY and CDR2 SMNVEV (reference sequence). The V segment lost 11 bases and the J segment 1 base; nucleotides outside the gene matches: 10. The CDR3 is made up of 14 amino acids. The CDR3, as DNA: TGTGCCGCCGGGAGGGACAGCCTTAACTATGGCTACACCTTC. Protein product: CAAGRDSLNYGYTF.

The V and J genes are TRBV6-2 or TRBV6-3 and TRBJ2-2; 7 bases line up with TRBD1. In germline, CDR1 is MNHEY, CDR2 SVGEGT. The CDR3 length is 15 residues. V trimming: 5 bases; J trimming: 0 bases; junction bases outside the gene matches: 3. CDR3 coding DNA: TGTGCCAGCAGTCCGGACAGGTCGAACACCGGGGAGCTGTTTTTT. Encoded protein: CASSPDRSNTGELFF.

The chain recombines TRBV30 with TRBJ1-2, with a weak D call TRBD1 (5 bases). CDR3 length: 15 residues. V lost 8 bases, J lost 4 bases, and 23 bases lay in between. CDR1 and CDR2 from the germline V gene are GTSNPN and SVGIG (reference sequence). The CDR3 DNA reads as TGTGCCCGTAAAACCTCCGGGACCTCCCGCTATGGCTACACCTTC. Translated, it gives CARKTSGTSRYGYTF.

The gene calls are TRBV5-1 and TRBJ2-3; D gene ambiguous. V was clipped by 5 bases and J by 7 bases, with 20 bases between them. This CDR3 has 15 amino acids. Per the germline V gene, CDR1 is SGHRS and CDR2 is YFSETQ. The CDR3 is CASSPNAETPHTQYF. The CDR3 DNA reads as TGCGCCAGCAGTCCAAACGCGGAGACCCCCCATACGCAGTATTTT.

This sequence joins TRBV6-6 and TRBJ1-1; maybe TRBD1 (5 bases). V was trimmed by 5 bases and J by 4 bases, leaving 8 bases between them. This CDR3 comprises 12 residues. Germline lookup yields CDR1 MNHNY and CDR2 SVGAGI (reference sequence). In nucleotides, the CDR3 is TGTGCCAGCAGTGAGGGGTTCACTGAAGCTTTCTTT. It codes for CASSEGFTEAFF.

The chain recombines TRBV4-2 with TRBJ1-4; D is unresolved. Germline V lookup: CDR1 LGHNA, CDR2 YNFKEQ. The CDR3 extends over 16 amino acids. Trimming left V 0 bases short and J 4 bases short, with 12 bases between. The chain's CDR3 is CASSQEIGRVNEKLFF. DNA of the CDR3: TGTGCCAGCAGCCAAGAGATTGGGAGAGTTAATGAAAAACTGTTTTTT.